Described below is a single T cell receptor beta chain sequence and its context. The antigen is not known. Germline CDR1 and CDR2: SGHRS and YFSETQ. The CDR3 spans 17 residues. V dropped 4 bases and J dropped 8; count of bases not matched to a gene: 18. This sample is part of a study of CD8 T cells in Susac syndrome. Findings of the study overall: As the study acknowledged, the number of individuals in its TCR sequencing and HLA analysis was relatively small.

Healthy donors, matched for age and sex, constituted the control group. Random hexamers were used to reverse transcribe roughly 0.5 to 1 ug of RNA. TCRdb called the immunoSEQ multiplex PCR reads again in MiXCR, with one record for every CDR3 protein. The repertoire consists of about 190,000 distinct CDR3 sequences, with 80% to 95% occurring once and the leading ten covering around 0.1%. V is TRBV5-1 and J is TRBJ1-2; 9 nucleotides align to TRBD1. What was sequenced was CD4+ T cells from PBMCs. This clonotype originated in a human donor in good health. CDR3 region: CASSPGPGTGPTRGYTF. The CDR3 DNA sequence: TGCGCCAGCAGCCCCGGTCCCGGGACAGGGCCAACGAGAGGCTACACCTTC.